These 12 T cell receptor beta chains were sequenced from one sample in a study of T-cell memory formation after mild COVID-19. TCRdb ran MiXCR on the 5' RACE reads and lists one entry per CDR3 protein. This table holds about 310,000 distinct CDR3 sequences, more than 15% found once. Specimen: PBMCs or a T cell subset sorted from them (not recorded which). These receptors all come from a man younger than 35 who had mild COVID-19 (a few samples of this study predate the infection). Cell type and time point are not known.

The V gene is TRBV20-1, the J gene TRBJ2-1, with 9 bases that match TRBD2. Germline V gives CDR1 DFQATT, CDR2 SNEGSKA (reference sequence). CDR3 length: 14 amino acids. V shed 5 bases and J 9 bases; nucleotides not matched to a gene: 11. As DNA, the CDR3 is TGCAGTGCTTCTACGGGACTAGCTGACGGTGAGCAGTTCTTC. Translation: CSASTGLADGEQFF.

This chain links TRBV4-1 with TRBJ1-1; TRBD1 aligns across 7 bases. CDR3 size: 15 residues. V shed 3 bases, J shed 0 bases, and the junction held 4 bases outside the gene matches. Germline assignment: CDR1 MGHRA and CDR2 YSYEKL. The chain's CDR3 is CASSHHGTVNTEAFF. Here the CDR3 DNA reads TGCGCCAGCAGCCATCATGGGACAGTGAACACTGAAGCTTTCTTT.

This clonotype occurred a few times. The chain combines TRBV3-1 with TRBJ2-7; 9 bases are shared with TRBD1. Losses at the gene ends were 2 bases for V and 4 bases for J; bases not matched to a gene: 3. Germline V gene lookup returns CDR1 LGHDT and CDR2 YNNKEL (reference sequence). The CDR3 spans 14 residues. The CDR3 DNA reads TGTGCCAGCAGCCAAACAGGGGGCTCTTACGAGCAGTACTTC. Translation gives CASSQTGGSYEQYF.

This clonotype turned up a few times. The chain uses TRBV7-8 and TRBJ1-3; the D is unclear. Deletions cut 6 bases from V and 8 bases from J, with 23 bases between. Germline-derived CDR1 and CDR2 are SGHVS and FQNEAQ. CDR3 length: 16 residues. CDR3 sequence reads: CASSTDRVSLSDTIYF. CDR3 DNA: TGTGCCAGCAGTACCGACCGGGTCTCCCTTTCAGACACCATATATTTT.

A few counts support this clonotype. This chain joins TRBV2 and TRBJ1-1, with TRBD1 as a possible D gene (5 bases). Germline V gene lookup returns CDR1 SNHLY and CDR2 FYNNEI. There are 15 residues in the CDR3. The ends were cut back, 4 bases at V and 5 bases at J, with 17 bases in the middle. CDR3: CASSALPGRKTEAFF. CDR3 nucleotide sequence: TGTGCCAGCAGTGCGCTCCCAGGGAGAAAGACTGAAGCTTTCTTT. Using reference TRBV2 and TRBJ1-1 for the parts outside the CDR3, the full variable domain is EPEVTQTPSHQVTQMGQEVILRCVPISNHLYFYWYRQILGQKVEFLVSFYNNEISEKSEIFDDQFSVERPDGSNFTLKIRSTKLEDSAMYFCASSALPGRKTEAFFGQGTRLTVV.

This clonotype has more than one count but fewer than ten. This chain joins TRBV12-3 or TRBV12-4 and TRBJ2-5; the D gene is possibly TRBD1 (5 bases). This CDR3 has 16 amino acids. The ends were cut back, 1 base at V and 1 base at J, with 13 bases in the middle. The CDR3 coding sequence is TGTGCCAGCAGTTTAGAGGGGATTGGCCCCCAAGAGACCCAGTACTTC. Its protein product is CASSLEGIGPQETQYF.

The V gene is TRBV7-6, the J gene TRBJ2-5; TRBD2 matches 8 bases. The CDR3 runs to 16 residues. V was clipped by 6 bases and J by 2 bases; unmatched bases: 11. Germline loops: CDR1 SGHVS, CDR2 FNYEAQ. This CDR3 is CASRRRLAGSQETQYF. The CDR3 nucleotides are TGTGCCAGCAGAAGGCGTCTAGCGGGTTCTCAAGAGACCCAGTACTTC.

The rearrangement uses TRBV4-2 and TRBJ1-5; possibly TRBD1 for D (6 bases). Germline loops: CDR1 LGHNA, CDR2 YNFKEQ. V lost 4 bases and J 5 bases, leaving 12 bases between the germline ends. There are 14 residues in the CDR3. CDR3 DNA: TGTGCCAGCAGCCTAGGACAGCCGGATCAGCCCCAGCATTTT. This translates into CASSLGQPDQPQHF.

In this sample, this clonotype turned up many times. V usage is TRBV5-1 and J usage is TRBJ2-3; D not resolved. The CDR3 runs to 12 residues. From germline, CDR1 is SGHRS and CDR2 YFSETQ. Deletions cut 1 base from V and 1 base from J, with 1 base between. Written as DNA, the CDR3 is TGCGCCAGCAGCTTGCGCACAGATACGCAGTATTTT. It codes for CASSLRTDTQYF.

This clonotype was recorded at least ten times. This chain links TRBV7-9 with TRBJ2-7; no clear D gene. Germline CDR1 is SEHNR and CDR2 is FQNEAQ (reference sequence). The length of the CDR3 is 11 residues. V was clipped by 0 bases and J by 6 bases, with 3 bases between them. The CDR3 coding sequence is TGTGCCAGCAGCTTAGCCTTCGAGCAGTACTTC. It codes for CASSLAFEQYF.

This clonotype was detected ten times or more. This chain connects TRBV5-1 to TRBJ2-7, with D unresolved. Germline V gene lookup returns CDR1 SGHRS and CDR2 YFSETQ. Trimming removed 4 bases from V and 4 bases from J, with 15 bases in between. This CDR3 has 14 residues. CDR3: CASSLEGRWYEQYF. DNA for the CDR3: TGCGCCAGCAGCCTTGAAGGGCGGTGGTACGAGCAGTACTTC.

The rearrangement links TRBV3-1 to TRBJ1-4; no clear D gene. V was shortened by 4 bases and J by 7 bases, with 7 bases between the two germline ends. The CDR3 runs to 12 residues. Germline assignment: CDR1 LGHDT and CDR2 YNNKEL (reference sequence). CDR3 in DNA: TGTGCCAGCAGCCTACCCAGTGAAAAACTGTTTTTT. Protein: CASSLPSEKLFF.